This T cell receptor (beta chain) is drawn from a study of blood T cell repertoires in COVID-19. Germline V gives CDR1 MNHEY, CDR2 SVGAGI. Deletions cut 8 bases from V and 5 bases from J, with 10 bases between. The CDR3 is made up of 13 amino acids. Here immunoSEQ multiplex PCR was the method, and the copy in TCRdb shows in-frame clones only, minus some. The sample has 200,000 to 250,000 clones, roughly 90% seen once. Sequenced input: peripheral blood. The chain recombines TRBV6-5 with TRBJ1-6; no clear D gene. The TCR comes from a man aged 55 to 70 who had recovered from COVID-19. The CDR3 DNA sequence: TGTGCCAGCGCCGTTGGCAATAATTCACCCCTCCACTTT. This translates into CASAVGNNSPLHF.